The 14 T cell receptor beta chains reported below all come from one sample, sequenced in a study of control samples from healthy donors and cancer patients. Clones were read by immunoSEQ multiplex PCR, and TCRdb kept only the in-frame ones, dropping some. In the table there are some 78,000 clones, roughly nine tenths of which are singletons. The source material was blood. These receptors all stem from a woman aged 55-69 years in good health.

The chain carries TRBV30 and TRBJ1-6, with TRBD1 matching over 7 bases. V dropped 3 bases and J dropped 8; count of bases not matched to a gene: 16. Per germline, CDR1 GTSNPN and CDR2 SVGIG (reference sequence). The CDR3 sequence is 17 residues long. CDR3 DNA: TGTGCCTGGAGGAACCCACCCCGGGGCAGGGGGGATTCACCCCTCCACTTT. Translating gives CAWRNPPRGRGDSPLHF.

In its sample, this clone was seen once. V and J are TRBV30 and TRBJ2-3; 13 nucleotides agree with TRBD2. The germline gives CDR1 GTSNPN, CDR2 SVGIG (reference sequence). V was pared by 5 bases and J by 9 bases, with 5 bases of the junction left unmatched. CDR3 length: 13 residues. The CDR3: CAWGLAGVSTQYF. DNA for the CDR3: TGTGCCTGGGGACTAGCGGGAGTGTCCACGCAGTATTTT.

This chain joins TRBV7-2 and TRBJ1-4; 9 bases are a match to TRBD1. With V trimmed by 1 base and J by 7 bases, 4 bases remained unmatched. Germline lookup yields CDR1 SGHTA and CDR2 FQGNSA. The CDR3 loop spans 15 amino acids. This CDR3 reads CASSLVQGASEKLFF. DNA of the CDR3: TGTGCCAGCAGCTTAGTACAGGGGGCGAGTGAAAAACTGTTTTTT.

The rearrangement links TRBV10-3 to TRBJ1-3; D unresolved. The CDR3 spans 15 residues. The germline V gene has CDR1 ENHRY and CDR2 SYGVKD. V dropped 1 base and J dropped 1 base, with 8 bases sitting between them. CDR3 sequence: CAISEWASSGNTIYF. CDR3 bases: TGTGCCATCAGTGAGTGGGCATCTTCTGGAAACACCATATATTTT.

The J gene is TRBJ2-7, the V gene TRBV4-2; D gene uncertain. The V end lost 0 bases, the J end lost 4 bases, and 16 bases lay between the germline ends. The CDR3 loop spans 16 amino acids. Germline CDR1 LGHNA, CDR2 YNFKEQ. CDR3 region: CASSQEYLSISYEQYF. CDR3 coding DNA: TGTGCCAGCAGCCAAGAATATCTGAGCATATCGTACGAGCAGTACTTC.

The chain links TRBV7-9 to TRBJ2-1; D uncertain. The CDR3 is 13 amino acids. The V gene lost 2 bases and the J gene lost 10 bases, with 12 bases spanning the gap. Germline CDR1 reads SEHNR; CDR2 reads FQNEAQ (reference sequence). For the CDR3, the DNA is TGTGCCAGCAGCTTATTTGGCGGTGACGAGCAGTTCTTC. Protein product: CASSLFGGDEQFF.

V gene TRBV7-2 combines with J gene TRBJ2-6; D is uncertain. V was shortened by 1 base and J by 0 bases, with 4 bases between the two germline ends. This CDR3 contains 15 residues. CDR1 SGHTA and CDR2 FQGNSA come from the germline V gene. The chain's CDR3 is CASSLEYSGANVLTF. The CDR3 coding sequence is TGTGCCAGCAGCTTAGAATACTCTGGGGCCAACGTCCTGACTTTC.

The J gene is TRBJ1-2, the V gene TRBV12-3 or TRBV12-4; 7 nucleotides match TRBD1. CDR3 length: 12 amino acids. V was clipped by 5 bases and J by 11 bases; unmatched bases: 8. CDR3 protein: CASSLWTGLYTF. Here the CDR3 DNA reads TGTGCCAGCAGTCTCTGGACAGGTTTATACACCTTC.

J is TRBJ2-1 and V is TRBV3-1 (or the pseudogene TRBV3-2); 7 bases align to TRBD2. Trimming cost V 4 bases and J 4 bases; bases outside gene matches: 4. The CDR3 covers 14 residues. Germline V gene lookup returns CDR1 LGHDT and CDR2 YNNKEL (reference sequence). CDR3 sequence: CASSLSGVYNEQFF. The CDR3 nucleotides are TGTGCCAGCAGCCTCAGCGGGGTTTACAATGAGCAGTTCTTC.

CDR3 protein: CAWREEGRSDGYTF. CDR3 DNA: TGTGCCTGGAGAGAGGAGGGGCGAAGCGATGGCTACACCTTC. The V gene is TRBV30, the J gene TRBJ1-2; maybe TRBD1 (5 bases). The V gene's germline CDR1 is GTSNPN and CDR2 SVGIG (reference sequence). The V and J ends lost 3 bases and 6 bases respectively, with 17 bases between them. The CDR3 sequence is 14 residues long.

As to this clone: At the DNA level, this CDR3 is encoded by other sequences in the same sample as well. V gene TRBV5-4 combines with J gene TRBJ1-1; D possibly corresponds to TRBD1 (6 bases). CDR3 length equals 15 residues. From germline, CDR1 is SGHNT and CDR2 YYREEE (reference sequence). The germline V and J ends were trimmed by 1 base and 0 bases, with 10 bases remaining between them. The CDR3 DNA sequence: TGTGCCAGCAGCTTGACGCAGGGGTTGAACACTGAAGCTTTCTTT. This gives the protein CASSLTQGLNTEAFF.

The V call is TRBV2, the J call TRBJ1-2; D ambiguous. The CDR3 spans 14 residues. Trimming stripped 6 bases from V and 4 bases from J, with 15 bases between. Germline values: CDR1 SNHLY, CDR2 FYNNEI. The CDR3 is CASRKDSNLYGYTF. CDR3 sequence (DNA): TGTGCCAGCAGGAAGGACTCAAACCTCTATGGCTACACCTTC.

The gene calls are TRBV2 and TRBJ2-4, with 7 nucleotides matching TRBD1. Germline values: CDR1 SNHLY, CDR2 FYNNEI. With 6 bases clipped from V and 8 bases from J, the junction kept 4 bases outside the gene matches. This CDR3 is 12 amino acids long. CDR3 loop: CASRGGSDIQYF. CDR3 coding DNA: TGTGCCAGCAGAGGGGGCTCGGACATTCAGTACTTC. Filled out from reference TRBV2 and TRBJ2-4, the complete variable domain reads EPEVTQTPSHQVTQMGQEVILRCVPISNHLYFYWYRQILGQKVEFLVSFYNNEISEKSEIFDDQFSVERPDGSNFTLKIRSTKLEDSAMYFCASRGGSDIQYFGAGTRLSVL.

The rearrangement joins TRBV15 to TRBJ2-7; possibly TRBD2 for D (5 bases). The V end was cut by 0 bases, the J end by 3 bases, with 12 bases between. The CDR3 length is 15 residues. Germline V gene sequence: CDR1 LNHNV, CDR2 YYDKDF (reference sequence). The CDR3, as DNA: TGTGCCACCAGCAGAGATGGAGGCATCAACTACGAGCAGTACTTC. Translating it yields CATSRDGGINYEQYF.